This T cell receptor (beta chain) was sequenced for a study of blood T cell repertoires in COVID-19 (dated by TCRdb to the early 2020s). With regard to the full study: Samples from collaborators originated in the United States, Italy and Spain and spanned both the acute and convalescent phases of COVID-19. The prospective study material was composed of cDNA or gDNA derived from T cells, B-cell-depleted T cells, or PBMCs. Subjects who had been exposed to COVID-19, were actively infected with it, or had recovered from it provided the deeply sampled blood TCRbeta repertoires that made up the dataset. The repertoires were released in a freely available public database meant as a resource for research on the immune response to SARS-CoV-2. Samples came from the ongoing ImmuneRACE study (first 160 participants) plus 1,254 subjects from 6 global collaborators. Sample metadata almost always included a de-identified subject ID, COVID-19 status, age in years and sex. Where available, HLA class I and class II types were taken from metadata supplied by the sample provider and were not determined by assay-based typing.

Each collaborating institution followed its own protocols to collect whole blood in K2EDTA tubes. Collaborator samples were shipped for TCRbeta analysis as frozen whole blood, isolated PBMCs, or DNA extracted from either sample type. The germline V gene encodes CDR1 SEHNR and CDR2 FQNEAQ (reference sequence). V drops 5 bases and J drops 4 bases, leaving 9 bases in between. The CDR3 runs 13 amino acids, cysteine and phenylalanine included. The only DNA kept is the CDR3, 39 bases in frame from the first base. Comments on this clone: This clone's antigen is unknown. Qualities for individual bases were not recorded, and no much larger clone is one base off.

What the work shows at the level of the full study, not this receptor alone: The amount of clinical and demographic metadata varied by source and participant and was provided uncurated.

TCRbeta CDR3 regions were amplified from genomic DNA using the immunoSEQ Assay, a bias-controlled multiplex PCR. As for the original processing: The number of nucleated cells in each sample was estimated from the amplification of reference gene primers within the assay. Sequence reads were collapsed and filtered to measure the absolute abundance of every unique TCRbeta CDR3 rearrangement. For each sample, productive Simpson clonality was calculated as the square root of Simpson's diversity index over productive rearrangements. This immuneACCESS table, as held by TCRdb, lists in-frame sequences with V and J called but not all clones. Of the missing ones, under half trace to an unresolved V gene in checked studies; the others have no known cause. From that table come the V and J calls and clone size; the DNA was used to work out D and trimming. Recorded for this sample are roughly 87,000 clones; about 79% of them occurred a single time. The ten most abundant clones make up 4% to 5.5% of the sample.

This sequence was found in a woman between 50 and 59 years old with acute or convalescent COVID-19. Specimen: peripheral blood. Recombination joined TRBV7-9 with TRBJ1-5, with the D gene too uncertain to name. At the DNA level, the sequence is TGTGCCAGCAGCCAGGTTGCTAATCAGCCCCAGCATTTT. The encoded protein is CASSQVANQPQHF.